This T cell receptor (beta chain) appears in the sequencing data of a study of blood T cell repertoires in COVID-19 (dated by TCRdb to 2019 to 2021). About the study as a whole: Collaborator samples came from the United States, Italy and Spain and covered acute and convalescent phases of COVID-19. The prospective study material was composed of cDNA or gDNA derived from T cells, B-cell-depleted T cells, or PBMCs. The repertoires were made available in a free public database intended to serve as a resource for research on the immune response to SARS-CoV-2. Nearly every sample came with metadata listing a de-identified subject ID, COVID-19 status, age in years and sex. Subjects who had been exposed to COVID-19, were actively infected with it, or had recovered from it provided the deeply sampled blood TCRbeta repertoires that made up the dataset. Where available, HLA class I and class II types were obtained from metadata supplied by the sample provider rather than from assay-based typing. The samples were drawn from two sources: the first 160 participants of the ongoing ImmuneRACE study, and about 1,300 subjects contributed by 6 global collaborators.

In the germline V gene, CDR1 corresponds to MDHEN and CDR2 to SYDVKM. The germline V and J ends show losses of 6 bases and 4 bases respectively, and no gene match explains 5 bases of the junction. The CDR3, cysteine through phenylalanine, is 13 amino acids long. The kept DNA is CDR3 alone, 39 bases in frame from the first base. About this clone itself: The specificity of this receptor is unknown. There are no base qualities to consult, and no much larger clone falls within one base.

Collaborating institutions collected whole blood in K2EDTA tubes following their own protocols. For TCRbeta analysis, collaborator samples were shipped as frozen whole blood, as isolated PBMCs, or as DNA extracted from either sample type. TCRbeta CDR3 regions were amplified from genomic DNA by means of the immunoSEQ Assay, a bias-controlled multiplex PCR. Under the source paper's analysis protocol: Nucleated cell counts per sample were estimated from amplification of reference gene primers within the assay. To quantify the absolute abundance of each unique TCRbeta CDR3 rearrangement, sequence reads were collapsed and filtered. For each sample, productive Simpson clonality was calculated as the square root of Simpson's diversity index across productive rearrangements. As stored in TCRdb, this immuneACCESS dataset retains in-frame rearrangements with V and J assigned. A fraction of the clones does not appear; measured against another copy, unresolved V genes explain less than half of the discrepancy, and the remainder lacks a known reason. V and J calls and clone size are those listed in that table; D and trimming were worked out from the DNA. Here the sample has 230,000 or so clones; 80% to 85% occur a single time. Jointly, the top ten make up about 20% of the sample.

Overall study outcomes, separate from this receptor: The amount of clinical and demographic metadata varied by source and participant and was provided uncurated.

The sequenced sample was peripheral blood. This chain joins TRBV28 to TRBJ2-7; TRBD1 lines up with 8 middle nucleotides. The receptor comes from a man aged 25-45 years with active or convalescent COVID-19. The CDR3 reads CASRGQGGYEQYF. The nucleotides are TGTGCCAGCAGAGGACAGGGAGGATACGAGCAGTACTTC.